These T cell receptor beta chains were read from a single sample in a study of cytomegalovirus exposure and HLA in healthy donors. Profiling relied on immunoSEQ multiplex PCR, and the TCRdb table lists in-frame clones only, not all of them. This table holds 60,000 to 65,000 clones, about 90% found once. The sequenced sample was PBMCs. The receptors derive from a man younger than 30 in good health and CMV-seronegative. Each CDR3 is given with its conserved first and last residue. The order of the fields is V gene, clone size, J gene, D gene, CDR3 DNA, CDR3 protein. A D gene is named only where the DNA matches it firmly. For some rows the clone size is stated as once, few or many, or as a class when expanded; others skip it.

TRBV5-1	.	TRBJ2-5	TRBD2	TGCGCCAGCAGCTCCGGACTAGCGGGAACGTACCAAGAGACCCAGTACTTC	CASSSGLAGTYQETQYF
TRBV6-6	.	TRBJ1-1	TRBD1	TGTGCCAGCAGTTACTCAACGGGACAGGTGAACACTGAAGCTTTCTTT	CASSYSTGQVNTEAFF
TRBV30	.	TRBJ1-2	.	TGTGCCTGGAGTACGACTCCTCTCTATGGCTACACCTTC	CAWSTTPLYGYTF
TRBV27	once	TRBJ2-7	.	TGTGCCAGCGGATCCGGGACATCTCCCTACGAGCAGTACTTC	CASGSGTSPYEQYF
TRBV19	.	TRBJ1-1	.	TGTGCCAGTAGTTGGGGGGGGAACACTGAAGCTTTCTTT	CASSWGGNTEAFF
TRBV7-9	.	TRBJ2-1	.	TGTGCCAGCAGCTTAGGCTTCGGTGACAATGAGCAGTTCTTC	CASSLGFGDNEQFF
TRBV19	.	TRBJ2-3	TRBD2	TGTGCCAGTAGTAGTGCGGGGGGAGCAGATACGCAGTATTTT	CASSSAGGADTQYF
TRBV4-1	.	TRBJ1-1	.	TGCGCCAGCAGCCAAGAGTTATACCGGGGGAACACTGAAGCTTTCTTT	CASSQELYRGNTEAFF
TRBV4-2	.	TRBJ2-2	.	TGTGCCAGCAGCCAAGACAGGGGCCCCACCGGGGAGCTGTTTTTT	CASSQDRGPTGELFF
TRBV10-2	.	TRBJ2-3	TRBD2	TGCGCCAGCAGTAAGGGACTAGCACCTAGCACAGATACGCAGTATTTT	CASSKGLAPSTDTQYF
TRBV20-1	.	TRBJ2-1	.	TGCAGTGCTAGAGATCTCTCTGAGCAGTTCTTC	CSARDLSEQFF
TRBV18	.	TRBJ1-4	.	TGTGCCAGCTCACCTTTGCGGGGAGCTAATGAAAAACTGTTTTTT	CASSPLRGANEKLFF
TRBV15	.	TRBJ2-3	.	TGTGCCACCAGCAGAGAAGGGGGTGGGTCTAGCACAGATACGCAGTATTTT	CATSREGGGSSTDTQYF
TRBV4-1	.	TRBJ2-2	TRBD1	TGCGCCAGCAGCCCGGGACAGGGGAACGGGGAGCTGTTTTTT	CASSPGQGNGELFF
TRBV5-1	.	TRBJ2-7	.	TGCGCCAGCAGCTCCACCGCCGGGTCCAAGGTCTACGAGCAGTACTTC	CASSSTAGSKVYEQYF
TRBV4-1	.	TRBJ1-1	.	TGCGCCAGCAGCCAAGACAGGGGTGACACTGAAGCTTTCTTT	CASSQDRGDTEAFF
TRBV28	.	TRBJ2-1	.	TGTGCCTCATGGGGGCTGGGCCACAATGAGCAGTTCTTC	CASWGLGHNEQFF
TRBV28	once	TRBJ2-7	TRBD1	TGTGCCAGCAGTTTAGGGACAGTCTCCTACGAGCAGTACTTC	CASSLGTVSYEQYF
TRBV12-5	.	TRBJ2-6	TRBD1	TGTGCTAGTGGTTTGGTAAGGTGGGGGACAGGGGACCCTGGGGCCAACGTCCTGACTTTC	CASGLVRWGTGDPGANVLTF
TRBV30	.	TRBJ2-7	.	TGTGCCGGCTCCGGGAGCTACGAGCAGTACTTC	CAGSGSYEQYF
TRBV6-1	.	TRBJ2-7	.	TGTGCCAGCAGTGAAGCCCAGGGTGATGGCTACGAGCAGTACTTC	CASSEAQGDGYEQYF
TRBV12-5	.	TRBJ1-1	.	TGTGCTAGTGGTTTGGGTAGGGGGATGAACACTGAAGCTTTCTTT	CASGLGRGMNTEAFF
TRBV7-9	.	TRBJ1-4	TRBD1	TGTGCCAGCAGCCGAGTTACAGGGGGAGGGGATGAAAAACTGTTTTTT	CASSRVTGGGDEKLFF
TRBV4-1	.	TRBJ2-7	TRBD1	TGCGCCAGCAGCCAAGGAAGGGGGCGCCGGGAGCAGTACTTC	CASSQGRGRREQYF
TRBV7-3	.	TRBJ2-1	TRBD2	TGTGCCAGCAGCTTGGCTCTGGGACTAGCGGACAATGAGCAGTTCTTC	CASSLALGLADNEQFF
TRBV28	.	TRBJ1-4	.	TGTGCCAGCAGTTTATCTCTCTCAACCGGGGATCGACTGTTTTTT	CASSLSLSTGDRLFF
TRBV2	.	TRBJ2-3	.	TGTGCCAGCAGTGAACTAGCAGGCACAGATACGCAGTATTTT	CASSELAGTDTQYF
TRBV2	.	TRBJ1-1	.	TGTGCCAGTTCTGTTTCACAGGGATCTGAAGCTTTCTTT	CASSVSQGSEAFF
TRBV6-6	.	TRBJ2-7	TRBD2	TGTGCCACACGCCCACTAGCGGGGTCGGGGGAGCAGTACTTC	CATRPLAGSGEQYF
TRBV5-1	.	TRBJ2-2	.	TGCGCCAGCAGCTTGGAGTACAGGAACACCGGGGAGCTGTTTTTT	CASSLEYRNTGELFF
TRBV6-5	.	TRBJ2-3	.	TGTGCCAGCAGTTACCGGGACAAAGGTCAAGATACGCAGTATTTT	CASSYRDKGQDTQYF
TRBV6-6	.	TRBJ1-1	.	TGTGCCAGCAGTCCCGAAACATATGGTCAGAACACTGAAGCTTTCTTT	CASSPETYGQNTEAFF
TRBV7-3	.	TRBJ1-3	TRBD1	TGTGCCAGCAGCTCTCACCAAACAGCCGGCCTCCGGGACAGGGGGAAGAACACCATATATTTT	CASSSHQTAGLRDRGKNTIYF
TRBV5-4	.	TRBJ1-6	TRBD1	TGTGCCAGCAGCTTGGAGGGGGCTCTGAATTCACCCCTCCACTTT	CASSLEGALNSPLHF
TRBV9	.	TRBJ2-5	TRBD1	TGTGCCAGCAGCGTAGAGTCAGGGGGTCTCGAGACCCAGTACTTC	CASSVESGGLETQYF
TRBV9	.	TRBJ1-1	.	TGTGCCAGCAGCGTAGGGGGCGCGAACACTGAAGCTTTCTTT	CASSVGGANTEAFF
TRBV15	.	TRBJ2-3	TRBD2	TGTGCCACCGCTAGCGGGCGCACAGATACGCAGTATTTT	CATASGRTDTQYF
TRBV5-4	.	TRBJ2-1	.	TGTGCCAGCAGCTTGGTAGTCCCCAATGAGCAGTTCTTC	CASSLVVPNEQFF
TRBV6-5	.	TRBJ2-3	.	TGTGCCAGCAGTTACATGTCGGGAGATACGCAGTATTTT	CASSYMSGDTQYF
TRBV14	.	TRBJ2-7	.	TGTGCCAGCAGCCCCACGGGACTTCCCCCCTACGAGCAGTACTTC	CASSPTGLPPYEQYF
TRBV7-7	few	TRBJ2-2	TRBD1	TGTGCTAGCAGAAAGACAGGGGACACCGGGGAGCTGTTTTTT	CASRKTGDTGELFF
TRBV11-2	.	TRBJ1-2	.	TGTGCCAGCAGCCCTGGGGGCTACGGCTACACCTTC	CASSPGGYGYTF
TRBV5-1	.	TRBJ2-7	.	TGCGCCAGCAGCCGGGACACCTCCAACGAGCAGTACTTC	CASSRDTSNEQYF
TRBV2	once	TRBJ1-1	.	TGTGCCAGCAGTGAAGCGGGGCGATACACTGAAGCTTTCTTT	CASSEAGRYTEAFF
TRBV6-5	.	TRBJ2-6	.	TGTGCCAGCGGGGGCGTTGGGGCCAACGTCCTGACTTTC	CASGGVGANVLTF
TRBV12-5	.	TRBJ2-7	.	TGTGCTAGTGGTCCGGACAGTGGCGAGCAGTACTTC	CASGPDSGEQYF
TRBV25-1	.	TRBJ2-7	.	TGTGCCAGCAGTCAAGGGGCCTACGAGCAGTACTTC	CASSQGAYEQYF
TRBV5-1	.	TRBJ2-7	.	TGCGCCAGCAGCTTGGCCGGAGGGGGCGGCTACGAGCAGTACTTC	CASSLAGGGGYEQYF
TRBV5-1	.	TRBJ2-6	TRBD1	TGCGCCAGCAGCTTTGGGACAGAGAGCTCTGGGGCCAACGTCCTGACTTTC	CASSFGTESSGANVLTF
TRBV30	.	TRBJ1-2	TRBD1	TGTGCCTGGAGTAGGGGGCAGGGTAGCTATGGCTACACCTTC	CAWSRGQGSYGYTF
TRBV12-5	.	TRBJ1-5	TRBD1	TGTGCTAGTGGCAGGGGGGAGGAGCGCAATCAGCCCCAGCATTTT	CASGRGEERNQPQHF